The subject of this entry is one T cell receptor (beta chain). What it binds is not known. The CDR3 extends over 14 amino acids. The V end lost 4 bases, the J end lost 2 bases, and 12 bases lay between the germline ends. The germline V gene has CDR1 SEHNR and CDR2 FQNEAQ (reference sequence). The table came from immunoSEQ multiplex PCR; TCRdb's copy has only in-frame clones and leaves some out. The sample lists tens of thousands of clones, just over 90% occurring once. These data are taken from a study of T cell responses to AZD1222 COVID-19 vaccine. General study results and limits: White British donors predominated, females outnumbered males, and clonal diversity was possibly underestimated.

The rearrangement joins TRBV7-9 to TRBJ2-7; no firm D call. The TCR comes from an adult who received the AZD1222 COVID-19 vaccine. Sample: peripheral blood, taken 28 days after the second AZD1222 dose. Here the CDR3 DNA reads TGTGCCAGCAGCTCCACCGGGTCCACCTACGAGCAGTACTTC. As protein: CASSSTGSTYEQYF.